The present T cell receptor beta chain was sequenced within a study of CD8 T cells in ankylosing spondylitis. Study-wide points: The study looked at matched synovial fluid samples from ankylosing spondylitis patients. Disease-linked clones were reported to be significantly enriched there. Clones that were linked to disease were CD8+ and were relatively rare in peripheral blood.

CDR1 SGHRS and CDR2 YFSETQ come from the germline V gene. The CDR3 is made up of 16 amino acids. Trimming shortened V by 4 bases and J by 2 bases, and 17 bases separated the two germline ends. This clonotype was seen a few times. The target antigen is unknown. TCRdb analysed the 5' RACE reads with MiXCR anew, one entry per CDR3 protein. The table includes 100,000 to 150,000 distinct CDR3 sequences, 7% detected once. The sequencing sample was made of blood, either unsorted or a sorted T cell fraction (not recorded which). The chain has TRBV5-1 and TRBJ2-3; possible D gene TRBD2, 7 bases. The sequence was collected from a male donor with ankylosing spondylitis or in good health (not recorded which). CDR3 sequence reads: CASSPDGGANTDTQYF. In DNA, the CDR3 is TGCGCCAGCAGCCCGGATGGGGGGGCGAACACAGATACGCAGTATTTT.